A selection of T cell receptor beta chains follows, all from one sample in a study of blood T cell repertoires in COVID-19. Here immunoSEQ multiplex PCR was the method, and the copy in TCRdb shows in-frame clones only, minus some. Of 60,000 or so clones in the sample, roughly 68% were seen once. Sample: peripheral blood. The receptor set was obtained from a woman of 80 years or more with acute or convalescent COVID-19. Each CDR3 is given with its conserved first and last residue. Clone size is stated in some rows and not others, as once, few, many or a class when expanded.

v_gene	abundance	CDR3aa
TRBV28	many	CASTSEAPGNTIYF
TRBV21-1	-	CASSLGRGVYEQYF
TRBV6-6	-	CASSLASVAGGDNEQFF
TRBV7-9	few	CASSLGQSGVHEQFF
TRBV6-5	few	CASSSSGQGYGYTF
TRBV4-1	-	CASSQRTSGTDTQYF
TRBV7-9	-	CASTQGRLGNTEAFF
TRBV28	-	CASSTTDRGGLAGNTIYF
TRBV3-1/TRBV3-2	-	CASSQATPVLAGEETQYF
TRBV11-2	-	CASSLVTEAFF
TRBV6-1	-	CASSDHRGSYNSPLHF
TRBV12-5	-	CASGLVGGLAYEQYF
TRBV6-4	-	CASKKTGQAGTEAFF
TRBV7-3	-	CASSLGPGGANVLTF
TRBV7-6	-	CASSWRGGITGGVGETQYF
TRBV29-1	-	CSVVSQKGFATEAFF
TRBV4-2	-	CASSQDGQVTMSGNTIYF
TRBV11-1	-	CASSLGHGRAYEQYF
TRBV28	-	CASSPLDRVSGYTF
TRBV30	once	CAWVSRAEAFF
TRBV29-1	few	CSVPDRAGANVLTF
TRBV10-3	-	CAISEVNGGTQYF
TRBV30	-	CAWSLREGDTQYF
TRBV4-2	-	CASSRAGSYNEQFF
TRBV6-6	-	CASSSPRQGKDEQYF